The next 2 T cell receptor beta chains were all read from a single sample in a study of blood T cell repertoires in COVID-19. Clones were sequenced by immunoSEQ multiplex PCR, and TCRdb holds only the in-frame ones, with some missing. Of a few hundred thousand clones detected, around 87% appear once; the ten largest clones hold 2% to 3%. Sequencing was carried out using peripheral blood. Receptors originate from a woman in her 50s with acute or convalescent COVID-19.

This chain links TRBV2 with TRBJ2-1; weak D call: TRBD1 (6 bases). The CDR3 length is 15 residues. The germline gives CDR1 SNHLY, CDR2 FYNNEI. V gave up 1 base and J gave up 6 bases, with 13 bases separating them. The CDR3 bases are TGTGCCAGCAGTGAAGGTGCAGGGGCCGGCAATGAGCAGTTCTTC. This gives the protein CASSEGAGAGNEQFF.

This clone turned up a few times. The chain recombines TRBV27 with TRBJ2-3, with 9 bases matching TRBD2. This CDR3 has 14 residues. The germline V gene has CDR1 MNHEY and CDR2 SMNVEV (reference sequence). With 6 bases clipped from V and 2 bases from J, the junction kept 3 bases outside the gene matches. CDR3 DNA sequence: TGTGCCAGCAGAGTAGCGGGAGTCACAGATACGCAGTATTTT. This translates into CASRVAGVTDTQYF.